This T cell receptor beta chain was recovered during a study of patients and donors after allogeneic stem cell transplantation. The germline V and J ends were trimmed by 5 bases and 7 bases, with 12 bases remaining between them. CDR1 SGHTA and CDR2 FQGNSA come from the germline V gene. The CDR3 consists of 13 residues. This clonotype is deemed medium-sized. TCRdb re-analysed the RT-PCR reads in MiXCR, keeping a single row per CDR3 protein. This table holds more than 75,000 distinct CDR3 sequences, 4.5% to 5% found once. The chain carries TRBV7-2 and TRBJ2-1; possibly TRBD2 for D (5 bases). Sequences were obtained from blood, either unsorted or a sorted T cell fraction (not recorded which). The sequence was collected from a human donor who was either an allogeneic HSCT recipient or a stem cell or donor lymphocyte infusion donor (not recorded which). It is not recorded whose cells these are; they may come from a transplant donor. DNA of the CDR3: TGTGCCAGCAGCGTCGAAGCGGAAAATGAGCAGTTCTTC. Amino acids: CASSVEAENEQFF.